Shown below are 9 T cell receptor beta chains from a single sample sequenced in a study of breast tumors, draining lymph nodes, adjacent tissues. Samples came from axillary lymph nodes draining the breast cancer. TCRdb recomputed calls from the multiplex PCR reads with MiXCR, one row per CDR3 protein. This sample has about 180,000 distinct CDR3 sequences, with about 30% found just once. The sample was axillary lymph node tissue. The origin of the receptors is a female donor with breast cancer. Some clones in this sample may be carry-over from other donors' samples.

This clonotype was seen at least ten times. The chain couples TRBV7-9 to TRBJ2-7; 11 bases line up with TRBD2. This CDR3 comprises 16 residues. The germline V gene encodes CDR1 SEHNR and CDR2 FQNEAQ (reference sequence). The V segment lost 3 bases and the J segment 3 bases; nucleotides outside the gene matches: 7. CDR3 DNA sequence: TGTGCCAGCAGCTTGCCGACTAGCGGGACTCTCTACGAGCAGTACTTC. It is translated as CASSLPTSGTLYEQYF.

Note on this clonotype: The junction departs from the called germline gene at one end, perhaps through a read error. This chain links TRBV7-6 with TRBJ1-4; TRBD1 aligns across 8 bases. This CDR3 region has 9 residues. Germline V gene lookup returns CDR1 SGHVS and CDR2 FNYEAQ. CDR3 residues: CASSPRTGF. In DNA, the CDR3 is TGTGCCAGCAGCCCCCGGACAGGGTTT.

This rearrangement joins TRBV7-6 to TRBJ2-2; 7 bases fit TRBD2. The CDR3 is 16 amino acids. Trimming at V came to 0 bases and at J to 7 bases, leaving 8 bases not matched to a gene. CDR1 is SGHVS and CDR2 is FNYEAQ in the germline V gene. The chain's CDR3 is CASSLASGLEGGELFF. In DNA form, the CDR3 reads TGTGCCAGCAGCTTAGCTAGCGGGTTGGAGGGCGGGGAGCTGTTTTTT.

This clonotype was observed a handful of times. The chain joins TRBV20-1 to TRBJ1-4; 7 nucleotides agree with TRBD1. The germline V gene has CDR1 DFQATT and CDR2 SNEGSKA (reference sequence). V was pared by 5 bases and J by 8 bases, with 8 bases of the junction left unmatched. The CDR3 totals 13 residues. The CDR3 sequence: CSASQTGIEKLFF. The CDR3 DNA is TGCAGTGCTTCGCAGACAGGGATCGAAAAACTGTTTTTT.

This clonotype came up a few times. A much bigger clone sits one base away, suggesting this may be a read error. The chain joins TRBV5-1 to TRBJ2-1, with TRBD2 as a possible D gene (5 bases). Germline CDR1 and CDR2: SGHRS and YFSETQ. This CDR3 has 16 amino acids. CDR3 residues: CASSLESSILNNEQLF. CDR3 nucleotide sequence: TGCGCCAGCAGCTTGGAGTCTAGCATACTAAACAATGAGCAGCTCTTC. The entire variable domain, with the rest obtained from reference TRBV5-1 and TRBJ2-1, is as follows: KAGVTQTPRYLIKTRGQQVTLSCSPISGHRSVSWYQQTPGQGLQFLFEYFSETQRNKGNFPGRFSGRQFSNSRSEMNVSTLELGDSALYLCASSLESSILNNEQLFGPGTRLTVL.

As concerns this clonotype: Given a much more abundant clone one base away, this may be a read error. The V call is TRBV11-3, the J call TRBJ2-7; TRBD1 aligns across 7 bases. V trimming: 3 bases; J trimming: 1 base; junction bases outside the gene matches: 9. Looked up from germline, CDR1 is SGHNT and CDR2 is YENEEA. This CDR3 spans 16 amino acids. Here the CDR3 reads CASSFDTGATSYEQYF. In DNA, the CDR3 is TGTGCCAGCAGCTTCGACACAGGGGCCACGTCCTACGAGCAGTACTTC.

This clonotype was observed at least ten times. The CDR3 region is CAISGLAGGPDTQYF. CDR3 DNA sequence: TGTGCCATCAGTGGGCTAGCGGGGGGGCCAGATACGCAGTATTTT. The chain couples TRBV10-3 to TRBJ2-3; 12 bases are shared with TRBD2. Germline CDR1 is ENHRY and CDR2 is SYGVKD. The CDR3 extends over 15 amino acids. With V trimmed by 4 bases and J by 4 bases, 3 bases remained unmatched.

The chain joins TRBV7-9 to TRBJ1-4; 7 positions agree with TRBD1. The germline gives CDR1 SEHNR, CDR2 FQNEAQ (reference sequence). V was pared by 2 bases and J by 10 bases, with 1 base of the junction left unmatched. This CDR3 has 12 amino acids. The chain's CDR3 is CASSLPGGKLFF. CDR3 coding DNA: TGTGCCAGCAGCTTACCAGGGGGAAAACTGTTTTTT.

This clonotype came up many times. The chain is built from TRBV5-4 and TRBJ1-3; D is undetermined. Germline V gene lookup returns CDR1 SGHNT and CDR2 YYREEE (reference sequence). Trimming removed 4 bases at V and 0 bases at J, with 11 bases between. CDR3 length equals 15 residues. CDR3 amino acids: CASSPDLISGNTIYF. DNA of the CDR3: TGTGCCAGCAGCCCGGACCTTATCTCTGGAAACACCATATATTTT.